Below are 28 T cell receptor beta chains sequenced from a single sample in a study of blood T cell repertoires in COVID-19. TCRdb keeps only in-frame clones here, not all; method: immunoSEQ multiplex PCR. The sample lists more than 350,000 clones, approximately 87% occurring once. Source material: PBMCs or T cells enriched from blood (not recorded which). Receptors were obtained from a woman aged 45-60 years who had recovered from COVID-19.

The chain joins TRBV11-2 to TRBJ2-1; 7 bases match TRBD2. Trimming removed 1 base from V and 8 bases from J; junction bases left unmatched: 11. Germline CDR1 and CDR2: SGHAT and FQNNGV. This CDR3 contains 16 residues. CDR3 nucleotide sequence: TGTGCCAGCAGCTTAGTCCAGCGGGGTCTATTCTATGAGCAGTTCTTC. Translated, it gives CASSLVQRGLFYEQFF.

This chain uses TRBV2 with TRBJ2-7; 10 nucleotides agree with TRBD2. V dropped 5 bases and J dropped 2; count of bases not matched to a gene: 12. The germline gives CDR1 SNHLY, CDR2 FYNNEI. This CDR3 has 17 residues. The chain's CDR3 is CASSIDLGLAVPYEQYF. The DNA for the CDR3 is TGTGCCAGCAGTATAGATCTAGGACTAGCGGTCCCCTACGAGCAGTACTTC.

The chain employs TRBV7-2 and TRBJ1-2; D call uncertain. CDR3 length equals 15 residues. Germline loops: CDR1 SGHTA, CDR2 FQGNSA. Trimming left V 1 base short and J 4 bases short, with 13 bases between. CDR3 region: CASSLGGGFGYGYTF. DNA of the CDR3: TGTGCCAGCAGCTTAGGGGGAGGGTTCGGCTATGGCTACACCTTC.

The chain joins TRBV5-1 to TRBJ2-6, with D perhaps matching TRBD1 (6 bases). Deletions cut 7 bases from V and 2 bases from J, with 13 bases between. CDR1 is SGHRS and CDR2 is YFSETQ in the germline V gene. CDR3 length: 15 residues. CDR3: CASYQGSPGANVLTF. As DNA, the CDR3 is TGCGCCAGCTACCAGGGGTCGCCTGGGGCCAACGTCCTGACTTTC.

This chain connects TRBV7-2 to TRBJ2-1; D is undetermined. V gave up 5 bases and J gave up 4 bases, with 9 bases separating them. This CDR3 region has 13 residues. Looked up from germline, CDR1 is SGHTA and CDR2 is FQGNSA. In DNA form, the CDR3 reads TGTGCCAGCAGCCCAACTTGGTACAATGAGCAGTTCTTC. This sequence encodes CASSPTWYNEQFF.

The chain is built from TRBV2 and TRBJ1-3; 11 bases fit TRBD1. Germline CDR1 reads SNHLY; CDR2 reads FYNNEI. The V and J ends lost 1 base and 8 bases, in that order; junction bases with no gene match: 4. This CDR3 comprises 15 residues. The CDR3, as DNA: TGTGCCAGCAGTGAAGGGTGGACAGGGGGCGACACCATATATTTT. Protein product: CASSEGWTGGDTIYF. Looking up the rest from reference TRBV2 and TRBJ1-3 gives the full variable domain: EPEVTQTPSHQVTQMGQEVILRCVPISNHLYFYWYRQILGQKVEFLVSFYNNEISEKSEIFDDQFSVERPDGSNFTLKIRSTKLEDSAMYFCASSEGWTGGDTIYFGEGSWLTVV.

J is TRBJ2-7 and V is TRBV30; 8 bases map to TRBD1. The ends lost 2 bases at V and 3 bases at J; junction bases unmatched: 15. The CDR3 runs 17 residues. Germline V lookup: CDR1 GTSNPN, CDR2 SVGIG (reference sequence). DNA for the CDR3: TGTGCCTGGAGTCGGGCCAGGGGGCCCTCGGTACGCTACGAGCAGTACTTC. The encoded protein is CAWSRARGPSVRYEQYF.

As to this clone: This same CDR3 is encoded by further DNA sequences in the sample. This chain uses TRBV7-9 with TRBJ1-1; D not resolved. The CDR3 is 12 amino acids. Germline V gene data show CDR1 as SEHNR and CDR2 as FQNEAQ (reference sequence). Between the trimmed V and J ends, which lost 4 bases and 5 bases, there was a span of 8 bases. DNA for the CDR3: TGTGCCAGCAGCTCTCCAGGTACTGAAGCTTTCTTT. Translation gives CASSSPGTEAFF.

As regards this clone: The sample contains more than one DNA sequence encoding this CDR3. The chain combines TRBV6-5 with TRBJ1-1; 9 nucleotides align to TRBD1. The CDR3 has 14 residues. The V and J ends lost 3 bases and 3 bases, in that order; junction bases with no gene match: 2. CDR1 MNHEY and CDR2 SVGAGI come from the germline V gene. This CDR3 is CASSYDRGDTEAFF. The CDR3 nucleotides are TGTGCCAGCAGTTATGACAGGGGGGACACTGAAGCTTTCTTT.

The CDR3 sequence: CATSRRRGTDTQYF. The DNA of the CDR3 is TGTGCCACCAGCAGACGGAGAGGCACAGATACGCAGTATTTT. The chain recombines TRBV15 with TRBJ2-3; no reliable D call. CDR1 and CDR2 from the germline V gene are LNHNV and YYDKDF (reference sequence). This CDR3 is built from 14 residues. V was shortened by 2 bases and J by 1 base, with 7 bases between the two germline ends.

This clone is a singleton in its sample. The rearrangement uses TRBV6-2 or TRBV6-3 and TRBJ2-3; TRBD1 is a possible D gene (6 bases). Deletions cut 5 bases from V and 4 bases from J, with 13 bases between. Germline V gene sequence: CDR1 MNHEY, CDR2 SVGEGT. There are 14 residues in the CDR3. The CDR3 spells CASSLGGGSDTQYF. The CDR3 DNA reads as TGTGCCAGCAGTCTAGGGGGTGGGTCAGATACGCAGTATTTT.

V is TRBV29-1 and J is TRBJ2-7; no clear D gene. CDR1 SQVTM and CDR2 ANQGSEA come from the germline V gene. The CDR3 contains 11 residues. The V gene lost 0 bases and the J gene lost 9 bases, with 9 bases spanning the gap. The CDR3 here is CSVEDGGGQYF. In nucleotides, the CDR3 is TGCAGCGTTGAAGACGGCGGCGGGCAGTACTTC.

V gene TRBV9 combines with J gene TRBJ1-6; a weak D match, TRBD1 (5 bases). This CDR3 is built from 15 residues. CDR1 SGDLS and CDR2 YYNGEE come from the germline V gene. Trimming left V 0 bases short and J 4 bases short, with 8 bases between. CDR3 sequence: CASSVAGEYNSPLHF. In DNA, the CDR3 is TGTGCCAGCAGCGTAGCGGGGGAGTATAATTCACCCCTCCACTTT.

The genes are TRBV21-1 and TRBJ2-2; the DNA was not compared with TRBD2, the D call given in the table. TRBV21-1 is shown as a pseudogene. The CDR3 is 14 amino acids. The CDR3 region is CASAGSGGAGELFF. CDR3 sequence (DNA): TGTGCCAGCGCGGGTAGCGGGGGGGCCGGGGAGCTGTTTTTT.

The chain recombines TRBV5-1 with TRBJ1-1; no definite D call. Trimming left V 9 bases short and J 5 bases short, with 11 bases between. The length of the CDR3 is 11 residues. CDR1 and CDR2 (germline): SGHRS, YFSETQ. This CDR3 reads CATRGATEAFF. CDR3 DNA sequence: TGCGCCACACGGGGTGCAACTGAAGCTTTCTTT.

CDR3 sequence: CASSQELQVNTEAFF. The CDR3 coding sequence is TGCGCCAGCAGCCAAGAGCTACAGGTCAACACTGAAGCTTTCTTT. V and J are TRBV4-3 and TRBJ1-1; D might be TRBD1 (5 bases). The CDR3 contains 15 residues. V was clipped by 0 bases and J by 2 bases, with 10 bases between them. CDR1 LGHNA and CDR2 YSLEER come from the germline V gene.

The rearrangement uses TRBV27 and TRBJ2-5; 7 nucleotides line up with TRBD1. This CDR3 contains 15 residues. Germline CDR1 MNHEY, CDR2 SMNVEV (reference sequence). Trimming at V came to 3 bases and at J to 2 bases, leaving 6 bases not matched to a gene. CDR3 sequence: CASSFTRGPQETQYF. In nucleotides, the CDR3 is TGTGCCAGCAGTTTCACTAGGGGGCCTCAAGAGACCCAGTACTTC.

The rearrangement links TRBV12-5 to TRBJ1-5; no definite D call. V lost 3 bases and J 3 bases, leaving 3 bases between the germline ends. This CDR3 comprises 12 residues. CDR1 and CDR2 from the germline V gene are LGHNT and FRNRAP. Here the CDR3 reads CASGFYNQPQHF. DNA of the CDR3: TGTGCTAGTGGTTTTTACAATCAGCCCCAGCATTTT. Using reference TRBV12-5 and TRBJ1-5 for the parts outside the CDR3, the full variable domain is DARVTQTPRHKVTEMGQEVTMRCQPILGHNTVFWYRQTMMQGLELLAYFRNRAPLDDSGMPKDRFSAEMPDATLATLKIQPSEPRDSAVYFCASGFYNQPQHFGDGTRLSIL.

The rearrangement uses TRBV7-9 and TRBJ2-7, with D possibly being TRBD2 (5 bases). The V and J ends lost 0 bases and 5 bases respectively, with 11 bases between them. This CDR3 spans 14 amino acids. The germline V gene encodes CDR1 SEHNR and CDR2 FQNEAQ (reference sequence). CDR3 DNA sequence: TGTGCCAGCAGCTTAGCGTCGGGGAGCCACGAGCAGTACTTC. It translates to CASSLASGSHEQYF.

CDR3 amino acids: CASSKLLVAGTSGDTQYF. In DNA, the CDR3 is TGCGCCAGCAGCAAATTGCTAGTAGCGGGGACGTCAGGAGATACGCAGTATTTT. The chain links TRBV4-1 to TRBJ2-3; 8 bases line up with TRBD2. Trimming at V came to 5 bases and at J to 5 bases, leaving 18 bases not matched to a gene. The CDR3 consists of 18 residues. Per germline, CDR1 MGHRA and CDR2 YSYEKL.

The CDR3, as DNA: TGTGCCACCAGCAGAGACAGGGCAACTAATGAAAAACTGTTTTTT. Its protein product is CATSRDRATNEKLFF. The chain joins TRBV15 to TRBJ1-4; weak D call: TRBD1 (5 bases). The CDR3 is made up of 15 amino acids. In germline, CDR1 is LNHNV, CDR2 YYDKDF (reference sequence). The ends were cut back, 0 bases at V and 0 bases at J, with 5 bases in the middle.

This rearrangement joins TRBV3-1 (or the pseudogene TRBV3-2) to TRBJ1-3; 8 nucleotides align to TRBD1. The CDR3 contains 15 residues. Per germline, CDR1 LGHDT and CDR2 YNNKEL (reference sequence). V gave up 6 bases and J gave up 0 bases; unmatched junction bases: 4. CDR3 sequence: CASRGTGYSGNTIYF. Here the CDR3 DNA reads TGTGCCAGCAGGGGGACAGGATACTCTGGAAACACCATATATTTT.

The V and J genes are TRBV10-3 and TRBJ1-5; possibly TRBD1 for D (5 bases). The CDR3 consists of 14 residues. CDR1 is ENHRY, CDR2 SYGVKD, per germline. Between the trimmed V and J ends, which lost 4 bases and 3 bases, there was a span of 10 bases. The CDR3 nucleotides read TGTGCCATCAGTGCGGTGGACAACAATCAGCCCCAGCATTTT. This codes for CAISAVDNNQPQHF.

J is TRBJ1-2 and V is TRBV12-3 or TRBV12-4; D perhaps matches TRBD1 (5 bases). V lost 7 bases, J lost 4 bases, and 13 bases lay in between. The CDR3 has 13 residues. The CDR3: CASIRGMGYGYTF. The CDR3 coding sequence is TGTGCCAGCATCCGGGGGATGGGCTATGGCTACACCTTC.

Concerning this clone: The sample has other DNA sequences that encode this CDR3 too. This chain connects TRBV7-9 to TRBJ2-7, with 9 bases matching TRBD1. Trimming cost V 4 bases and J 2 bases; bases outside gene matches: 3. CDR3 length: 14 amino acids. The germline gives CDR1 SEHNR, CDR2 FQNEAQ (reference sequence). The CDR3 nucleotides read TGTGCCAGCAGCTCGGACAGGGGCGCCTACGAGCAGTACTTC. Translated, it gives CASSSDRGAYEQYF.

V and J are TRBV6-5 and TRBJ1-2; 7 positions agree with TRBD1. V was pared by 4 bases and J by 2 bases, with 1 base of the junction left unmatched. The CDR3 contains 13 residues. Germline loops: CDR1 MNHEY, CDR2 SVGAGI. The CDR3 sequence: CASSLDRNYGYTF. CDR3 DNA: TGTGCCAGCAGTTTGGACAGGAACTATGGCTACACCTTC.

The chain is built from TRBV7-2 and TRBJ2-5; 11 positions match TRBD2. V shed 2 bases, J shed 3 bases, and the junction held 2 bases outside the gene matches. Germline values: CDR1 SGHTA, CDR2 FQGNSA. This CDR3 comprises 15 residues. In nucleotides, the CDR3 is TGTGCCAGCAGCTTATATAGCGGGGGGGAAGAGACCCAGTACTTC. This translates into CASSLYSGGEETQYF.

J is TRBJ1-1 and V is TRBV7-3; D is perhaps TRBD1 (5 bases). Germline lookup yields CDR1 SGHTA and CDR2 FQGTGA. With 1 base removed from V and 8 bases from J, the gap between germline ends came to 14 bases. The CDR3 length is 14 residues. Written as DNA, the CDR3 is TGTGCCAGCAGCTTAATCGGCGGGGAGGGGGAAGCTTTCTTT. It encodes CASSLIGGEGEAFF.